This T cell receptor beta chain comes out of a study of T-cell memory formation after mild COVID-19. About the study: Largely, TCR clusters stayed within a single donor. Overall study results and limits: Several responding clones turned up in pre-infection memory, indicating that cross-reactive memory may have taken part. The study found balanced CD4/CD8 in clones contracting day 15 to 85 and a CD4+ lean in later expanders. CD4+ contracting clones were mainly CM and EM; CD8+ ones, EMRA.

V dropped 5 bases and J dropped 0 bases, with 11 bases sitting between them. The CDR3 spans 15 residues. Per the germline V gene, CDR1 is SGHTA and CDR2 is FQGNSA. Of note for this clonotype: The antigen remains undetermined.

TCRdb redid the calling of the 5' RACE reads with MiXCR, one entry per CDR3 protein. The table lists just under 350,000 distinct CDR3 sequences, approximately 13% of them singletons. The source material was PBMCs or a T cell subset sorted from them (not recorded which). The V and J genes are TRBV7-2 and TRBJ2-1, with a possible D match to TRBD2 (5 bases). The TCR comes from a man aged 18-30 years who had mild COVID-19 (a few samples of this study predate the infection). Cell type and time point are not known. CDR3 bases: TGTGCCAGCAGCCCACCGGACTCCTCCTACAATGAGCAGTTCTTC. As protein: CASSPPDSSYNEQFF.